This T cell receptor beta chain was documented in a study of cytomegalovirus exposure and HLA in healthy donors. With 60 Vbeta and 13 Jbeta primers, the PCR was carried out. Sequenced by immunoSEQ multiplex PCR; TCRdb stores in-frame clones only, minus some. Of some 89,000 clones listed, just under 80% were seen once; the top ten hold 4.1%. V shed 4 bases and J shed 4 bases, with 15 bases lying between them. Per the germline V gene, CDR1 is MDHEN and CDR2 is SYDVKM. This CDR3 has 15 amino acids. The clonotype comes from a woman in her 40s in good health and CMV-seropositive. V usage is TRBV28 and J usage is TRBJ2-3; a weak D match, TRBD2 (6 bases). The sequenced sample consisted of PBMCs. The CDR3 DNA reads TGTGCCAGCAGTTATCGCAGGGAGGCATCAGATACGCAGTATTTT. This codes for CASSYRREASDTQYF.